The clone carrying this T cell receptor (beta chain) appeared many times. Its antigen is not known. The sequenced fragment ends 3 residues before the CDR3 boundary, so the rest is inferred from the germline J gene. These data are taken from a study of T cell clonality in common variable immunodeficiency. Study observations and caveats: CVID patient heterogeneity limited repertoire-clinical complication correlations. Fewer deletions and N-nucleotide insertions were reportedly seen in common variable immunodeficiency TCR beta sequences.

The repertoire was sequenced with immunoSEQ multiplex PCR; TCRdb's copy has only in-frame clones and lacks some. Observed are about 12,000 clones, no singletons, with the top ten taking roughly 6.9%. CDR1 and CDR2 (germline): SGHTA, FQGNSA. This CDR3 spans 10 amino acids. For at least one year, all CVID subjects received replacement immunoglobulin. Blood came from CVID subjects not ill and not taking immunomodulatory or immunosuppressive medication. This chain joins TRBV7-2 and TRBJ1-2; D call uncertain. This clonotype originated in a human donor with common variable immunodeficiency. The sequencing sample was made of peripheral blood mononuclear cells. The DNA read from the CDR3 is TGTGCCAGCAGCCCCCAACTG. It encodes CASSPQL. The whole CDR3 sequence reads CASSPQLYTF.